The clone carrying this T cell receptor beta chain was picked up a small number of times. The target antigen is unknown. The data were obtained in a study of T cell repertoires in cytomegalovirus infection. Turning to the study itself: Indications of both CMV infection and matching HLA type were provided by public TCR beta signatures. Study conclusions and caveats: Cumulative public TCR beta family frequency identified CMV carriers with the relevant HLA.

CDR1 and CDR2 from the germline V gene are KGHSH and LQKENI. The V end was cut by 0 bases, the J end by 2 bases, with 10 bases between. The CDR3 spans 15 residues. TCRdb reprocessed the reads with MiXCR, giving one entry per CDR3 protein. The table includes 300,000 or so distinct CDR3 sequences, 9.6% detected once. The rearrangement joins TRBV18 to TRBJ1-1, with D perhaps matching TRBD1 (5 bases). Sequencing was performed on PBMCs. This TCR came from a human donor in good health (CMV status not recorded). Some clones in this sample may be carry-over from other donors' samples. DNA of the CDR3: TGTGCCAGCTCACCACCTGACAGCCTAAACACTGAAGCTTTCTTT. It encodes CASSPPDSLNTEAFF. The full variable domain, rest sourced from reference TRBV18 and TRBJ1-1, is NAGVMQNPRHLVRRRGQEARLRCSPMKGHSHVYWYRQLPEEGLKFMVYLQKENIIDESGMPKERFSAEFPKEGPSILRIQQVVRGDSAAYFCASSPPDSLNTEAFFGQGTRLTVV.